The rows below give T cell receptor beta chains drawn from one sample of a study of blood T cell repertoires in COVID-19. Sequencing used immunoSEQ multiplex PCR; TCRdb keeps in-frame clones, though not all of them. The profile shows some 200,000 clones, 80% to 85% of them singletons. The sequencing sample was made of PBMCs or T cells enriched from blood (not recorded which). All receptors derive from a man between 40 and 49 years old who had recovered from COVID-19. Each CDR3 is given with its conserved first and last residue. D genes are given only for firm matches. Rows may omit the clone size; those that give it use once, few, many or a size class.

NA	TRBJ1-1	NA	TRBV6-5	TGTGCCAGCAGTTACGCGGAGCAGTTCACTGAAGCTTTCTTT	CASSYAEQFTEAFF
once	TRBJ1-2	NA	TRBV18	TGTGCCAGCTCGCCCTCGATGGAACAGGGCCCCTATGGCTACACCTTC	CASSPSMEQGPYGYTF
once	TRBJ1-2	NA	TRBV6-5	TGTGCCAGCACCAACAGGGAGGGATACTATGGCTACACCTTC	CASTNREGYYGYTF
NA	TRBJ2-5	TRBD1	TRBV24-1	TGTGCCACCAGTGAGTACACAGGGGGACTAGAGACCCAGTACTTC	CATSEYTGGLETQYF
NA	TRBJ1-2	TRBD1	TRBV4-1	TGCGCCAGCAGCCAATCCGGGACAGGCAACTCTAACTATGGCTACACCTTC	CASSQSGTGNSNYGYTF
once	TRBJ1-2	NA	TRBV25-1	TGTGCCAGCAGTTGGGACAATAACTATGGCTACACCTTC	CASSWDNNYGYTF
NA	TRBJ1-5	NA	TRBV30	TGTGCCTGGAGCCTATTACAGGGCTTCGATCAGCCCCAGCATTTT	CAWSLLQGFDQPQHF
few	TRBJ1-6	TRBD1	TRBV7-9	TGTGCCAGCACCCTAACCGGGACAGGGACCTCACCCCTCCACTTT	CASTLTGTGTSPLHF
NA	TRBJ2-1	TRBD2	TRBV5-4	TGTGCCAGCAGCTTGGGGCTAGCGGGGGGGCCTGTCAACACTGAGCAGTTCTTC	CASSLGLAGGPVNTEQFF
NA	TRBJ1-1	NA	TRBV28	TGTGCCAGCAGTTTTAGGGCAGGGTTAATGAACACTGAAGCTTTCTTT	CASSFRAGLMNTEAFF
once	TRBJ2-1	NA	TRBV24-1	TGTGCCACCAGTGATTGGACAGTTAATGAGCAGTTCTTC	CATSDWTVNEQFF
once	TRBJ2-2	TRBD1	TRBV9	TGTGCCAGCAGCCCCCGCCCCTTGGACAGGGGGAACACCGGGGAGCTGTTTTTT	CASSPRPLDRGNTGELFF
few	TRBJ1-4	TRBD1	TRBV6-1	TGTGCCAGCAGTGAAACCGGACAGGGTTGGGTAAATGAAAAACTGTTTTTT	CASSETGQGWVNEKLFF
few	TRBJ2-3	TRBD2	TRBV28	TGTGCCAGCAGTTTTCGGGGAGGGAGTAATACGCAGTATTTT	CASSFRGGSNTQYF
NA	TRBJ1-4	TRBD1	TRBV5-1	TGCGCCAGCAGCATTGGACAGGGGCCAGGGGAACTGTTTTTT	CASSIGQGPGELFF
NA	TRBJ1-5	NA	TRBV28	TGTGCCGGAGGAGATCAGCCCCAGCATTTT	CAGGDQPQHF
NA	TRBJ1-1	NA	TRBV2	TGTGCCAGTTCACAGAACACTGAAGCTTTCTTT	CASSQNTEAFF
NA	TRBJ1-6	NA	TRBV28	TGTGCCAGCAAGCAACAGTCACCCCTCCACTTT	CASKQQSPLHF
NA	TRBJ2-1	TRBD2	TRBV7-9	TGTGCCAGCAGCTTAGCCCTACTAGCGGGGGGCCCCTCCTACAATGAGCAGTTCTTC	CASSLALLAGGPSYNEQFF
NA	TRBJ1-2	NA	TRBV5-5	TGTGCCAGCAGCTTACGAATGGCGGCAGCTCTCTATGGCTACACCTTC	CASSLRMAAALYGYTF
NA	TRBJ2-1	NA	TRBV29-1	TGCAGCGTTGTAAAAACGGGTCGTCTCAATGAGCAGTTCTTC	CSVVKTGRLNEQFF
NA	TRBJ1-2	NA	TRBV4-2	TGTGCCAGCAGCCAAGTCACAGGTACTGGCTACACCTTC	CASSQVTGTGYTF
NA	TRBJ1-2	TRBD1	TRBV19	TGTGCCAGTAGTGACAGGGGTCTTCCATATGGCTACACCTTC	CASSDRGLPYGYTF
NA	TRBJ1-3	NA	TRBV6-4	TGTGCCAGCAGTGACTCCCGTGCGAGGTTCTCTGGAAACACCATATATTTT	CASSDSRARFSGNTIYF
NA	TRBJ1-2	NA	TRBV6-1	TGTGCCAGCAGTGACGCTCAGGGGTTAGTCTATGGCTACACCTTC	CASSDAQGLVYGYTF
NA	TRBJ1-2	TRBD1	TRBV9	TGTGCCAGCAGCACACAGGGGACTAACTATGGCTACACCTTC	CASSTQGTNYGYTF
NA	TRBJ2-3	NA	TRBV6-6	TGTGCCAGCAGTGCGCGTTTAGATACGCAGTATTTT	CASSARLDTQYF
NA	TRBJ2-1	NA	TRBV7-8	TGTGCCAGCAGCTTAGGAGGTACGAATGAGCAGTTCTTC	CASSLGGTNEQFF
NA	TRBJ1-1	NA	TRBV12-3/TRBV12-4	TGTGCCAGCAGTCCTCGGGGCACTGAAGCTTTCTTT	CASSPRGTEAFF
NA	TRBJ2-7	TRBD1	TRBV29-1	TGCAGCGTTGCCATAACTCCGGGACAGGGCCACGAGCAGTACTTC	CSVAITPGQGHEQYF
NA	TRBJ1-1	NA	TRBV2	TGTGCCAGCAGTGAAACCGGGTACACTGAAGCTTTCTTT	CASSETGYTEAFF
NA	TRBJ2-2	TRBD1	TRBV3-1/TRBV3-2	TGTGCCAGCAGCCGCGTGCCCCGGGACAGGCAGAACACCGGGGAGCTGTTTTTT	CASSRVPRDRQNTGELFF
NA	TRBJ1-1	NA	TRBV19	TGTGCCAGTAGCCCCGGACTAGGCATTCCCCATGAAGCTTTCTTT	CASSPGLGIPHEAFF
NA	TRBJ1-1	NA	TRBV28	TGTGCCAGCCGAGGCGTAGGAAATCGGAGAACTGAAGCTTTCTTT	CASRGVGNRRTEAFF
NA	TRBJ1-1	NA	TRBV5-1	TGCGCCAGCAGCTTTCCCCCGGGGGGCCTTAGCACTGAAGCTTTCTTT	CASSFPPGGLSTEAFF
once	TRBJ1-1	NA	TRBV3-1/TRBV3-2	TGTGCCAGCAGCCCCGGCAGGAGGTTCAACACTGAAGCTTTCTTT	CASSPGRRFNTEAFF
NA	TRBJ1-5	NA	TRBV28	TGTGCCAGCAGTCTCCTAAATCAGCCCCAGCATTTT	CASSLLNQPQHF
NA	TRBJ1-5	TRBD1	TRBV28	TGTGCCAGTGACAGGGTAGGTCAGCCCCAGCATTTT	CASDRVGQPQHF
NA	TRBJ1-1	TRBD1	TRBV5-1	TGCGCCAGCAGCCTCCGACAGGGTAACACTGAAGCTTTCTTT	CASSLRQGNTEAFF
NA	TRBJ2-7	NA	TRBV5-1	TGCGCCAGCAGAGACACCTACGAGCAGTACTTC	CASRDTYEQYF
few	TRBJ1-6	NA	TRBV5-4	TGTGCCAGCAGCTCGCGACAGGAGATTTCACCCCTCCACTTT	CASSSRQEISPLHF
NA	TRBJ2-3	NA	TRBV5-5	TGTGCCAGCAGCTTGGGTGGGGCGGACACAGATACGCAGTATTTT	CASSLGGADTDTQYF
few	TRBJ2-1	NA	TRBV6-2/TRBV6-3	TGTGCCAGCAGTCCCCGCGAAAATGAGCAGTTCTTC	CASSPRENEQFF
NA	TRBJ2-3	TRBD1	TRBV19	TGTGCCAGTAGCCGTAAGTATGGACAGGGGGCAACAGATACGCAGTATTTT	CASSRKYGQGATDTQYF
NA	TRBJ1-2	TRBD1	TRBV19	TGTGCCAGTAACCGACAGGGGGCTTACACCTTC	CASNRQGAYTF
NA	TRBJ2-1	TRBD1	TRBV5-1	TGCGCCAGCAGCTGGGGGGACAGGGGGACCTCCAATGAGCAGTTCTTC	CASSWGDRGTSNEQFF
NA	TRBJ2-5	TRBD1	TRBV5-1	TGCGCCAGCAGCAACGGACAGGGGGGAGAGACCCAGTACTTC	CASSNGQGGETQYF
NA	TRBJ1-1	NA	TRBV4-2	TGTGCCAGCAGCCGGAACGCAGGGGCAGTCACTGAAGCTTTCTTT	CASSRNAGAVTEAFF
once	TRBJ2-5	TRBD1	TRBV4-1	TGCGCCAGCAGCCAGGTGGACAGGGGTCAGGAGACCCAGTACTTC	CASSQVDRGQETQYF
NA	TRBJ2-5	TRBD1	TRBV18	TGTGCCAGCTCACCCCTCGGGACAGCAACAGAGACCCAGTACTTC	CASSPLGTATETQYF
once	TRBJ1-1	NA	TRBV6-5	TGTGCCAGCAGTTACTCTCCCGATATCAAGGGGGCTGAAGCTTTCTTT	CASSYSPDIKGAEAFF
NA	TRBJ1-2	NA	TRBV7-2	TGTGCCAGCAGCGACCGACAGGCCTACTATGGCTACACCTTC	CASSDRQAYYGYTF
few	TRBJ1-4	NA	TRBV4-1	TGCGCCAGCAGCCCCACAGGGTGGAATGAAAAACTGTTTTTT	CASSPTGWNEKLFF
NA	TRBJ2-2	TRBD2	TRBV9	TGTGCCAGCAGCGTAGGCGGGGGGAACACCGGGGAGCTGTTTTTT	CASSVGGGNTGELFF
once	TRBJ1-2	TRBD1	TRBV5-6	TGTGCCAGCAGCTCGGGACAGTCGATTTTCTATGGCTACACCTTC	CASSSGQSIFYGYTF
NA	TRBJ2-3	TRBD1	TRBV19	TGTGCCAGTAGGCGACAGGGGGCAAGAGATACGCAGTATTTT	CASRRQGARDTQYF
NA	TRBJ2-7	TRBD2	TRBV3-1/TRBV3-2	TGTGCCAGCAGCCATCAGACTAGCGGGGGGCCATCCTACGAGCAGTACTTC	CASSHQTSGGPSYEQYF
NA	TRBJ1-1	NA	TRBV29-1	TGCAGCGGTCTACGGGGTAACACTGAAGCTTTCTTT	CSGLRGNTEAFF
few	TRBJ1-4	NA	TRBV6-4	TGTGCCAGCAGACCTCCGGACAGTTTTTCTAATGAAAAACTGTTTTTT	CASRPPDSFSNEKLFF